This T cell receptor (beta chain) comes out of a study of beta chain features in type 1 diabetes. With regard to this clone: The antigen remains undetermined.

The germline V gene has CDR1 SQVTM and CDR2 ANQGSEA. V lost 4 bases and J 0 bases, leaving 14 bases between the germline ends. The CDR3 runs 15 residues. Findings and limits, study-wide: In every one of the four CD4+ subsets, TCRB CDR3s were moderately but significantly shorter in Type 1 diabetes patients.

Expressed TCRB transcripts were sequenced, since all the RNA that had been isolated was reverse transcribed. The method was immunoSEQ multiplex PCR; TCRdb's version includes in-frame clones alone and lacks a portion of them. The sample yields some 250,000 clones, 11% seen once. Material: naive CD4+ T cells from blood. The TCR originated in a man in his thirties or forties with type 1 diabetes. The chain combines TRBV29-1 with TRBJ2-3, with D maybe TRBD1 (6 bases). Here the CDR3 DNA reads TGCAGCGTTGGTGGGACACCCTTCAGCACAGATACGCAGTATTTT. Translation gives CSVGGTPFSTDTQYF.